Listed here is a single T cell receptor beta chain. Per the original methods: For nucleated cells, counts were estimated from reference gene primer amplification. Generated by immunoSEQ multiplex PCR, the TCRdb table keeps only in-frame clones and is missing some. V and J calls and clone size are given by that table; D and trimming were obtained from the DNA. The sample records 450,000 to 500,000 clones, approximately 90% being singletons. The data derive from a study of blood T cell repertoires in COVID-19. Study information: Sites in the United States, Italy and Spain provided acute and convalescent COVID-19 samples. The cDNA or gDNA used as material had been derived from T cells, B-cell-depleted T cells, or PBMCs.

Recovery meant two consecutive negative NP/OP PCR tests, professional clearance, or resolved symptoms. This CDR3 is built from 12 residues. Germline-derived CDR1 and CDR2 are ENHRY and SYGVKD. The V end lost 9 bases, the J end lost 6 bases, and 14 bases lay between the germline ends. Sequenced input: PBMCs or T cells enriched from blood (not recorded which). This rearrangement joins TRBV10-3 to TRBJ1-2; maybe TRBD1 (5 bases). The sequence came from a woman between 18 and 29 years old who had recovered from COVID-19. The CDR3 coding sequence is TGTGCCATTGGTGCCAAGGGGAATGGCTACACCTTC. Its translation: CAIGAKGNGYTF.